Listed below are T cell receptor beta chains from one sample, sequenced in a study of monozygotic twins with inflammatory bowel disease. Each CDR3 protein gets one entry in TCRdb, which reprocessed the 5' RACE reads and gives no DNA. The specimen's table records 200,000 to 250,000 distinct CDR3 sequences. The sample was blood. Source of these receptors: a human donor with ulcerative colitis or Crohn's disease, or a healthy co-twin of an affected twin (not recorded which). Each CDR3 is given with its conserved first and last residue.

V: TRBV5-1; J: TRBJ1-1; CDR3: CASSSEIQGYTEAFF
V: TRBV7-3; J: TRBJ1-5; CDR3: CASSAGTGNQPQHF
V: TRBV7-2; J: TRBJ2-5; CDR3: CASRVGGKETQYF
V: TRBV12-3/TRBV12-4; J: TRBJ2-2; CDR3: CASSLAGGITGELFF
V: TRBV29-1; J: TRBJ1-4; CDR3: CSVEGESREKLFF
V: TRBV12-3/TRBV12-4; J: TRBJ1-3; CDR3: CASSLRGLRTASSGNTIYF
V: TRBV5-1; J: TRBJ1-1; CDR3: CASSPRTGQANTEAFF
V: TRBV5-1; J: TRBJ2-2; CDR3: CASTLLGIANTGELFF
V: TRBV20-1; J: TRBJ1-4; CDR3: CSASSGLGSGQGNEKLFF
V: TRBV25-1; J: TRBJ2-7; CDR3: CASSEATGPEQYF
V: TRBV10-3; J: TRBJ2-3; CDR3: CAIGGGDSVVATQYF
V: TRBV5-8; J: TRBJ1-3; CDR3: CASSVPGAVSGNTIYF
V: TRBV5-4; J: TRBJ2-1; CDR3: CASSATSGTYNEQFF
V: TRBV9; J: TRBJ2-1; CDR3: CASSESGGAKGEQFF
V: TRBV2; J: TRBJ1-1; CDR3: CASSDDRASMNTEAFF
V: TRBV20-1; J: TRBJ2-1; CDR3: CSARSPRQDKTYNEQFF